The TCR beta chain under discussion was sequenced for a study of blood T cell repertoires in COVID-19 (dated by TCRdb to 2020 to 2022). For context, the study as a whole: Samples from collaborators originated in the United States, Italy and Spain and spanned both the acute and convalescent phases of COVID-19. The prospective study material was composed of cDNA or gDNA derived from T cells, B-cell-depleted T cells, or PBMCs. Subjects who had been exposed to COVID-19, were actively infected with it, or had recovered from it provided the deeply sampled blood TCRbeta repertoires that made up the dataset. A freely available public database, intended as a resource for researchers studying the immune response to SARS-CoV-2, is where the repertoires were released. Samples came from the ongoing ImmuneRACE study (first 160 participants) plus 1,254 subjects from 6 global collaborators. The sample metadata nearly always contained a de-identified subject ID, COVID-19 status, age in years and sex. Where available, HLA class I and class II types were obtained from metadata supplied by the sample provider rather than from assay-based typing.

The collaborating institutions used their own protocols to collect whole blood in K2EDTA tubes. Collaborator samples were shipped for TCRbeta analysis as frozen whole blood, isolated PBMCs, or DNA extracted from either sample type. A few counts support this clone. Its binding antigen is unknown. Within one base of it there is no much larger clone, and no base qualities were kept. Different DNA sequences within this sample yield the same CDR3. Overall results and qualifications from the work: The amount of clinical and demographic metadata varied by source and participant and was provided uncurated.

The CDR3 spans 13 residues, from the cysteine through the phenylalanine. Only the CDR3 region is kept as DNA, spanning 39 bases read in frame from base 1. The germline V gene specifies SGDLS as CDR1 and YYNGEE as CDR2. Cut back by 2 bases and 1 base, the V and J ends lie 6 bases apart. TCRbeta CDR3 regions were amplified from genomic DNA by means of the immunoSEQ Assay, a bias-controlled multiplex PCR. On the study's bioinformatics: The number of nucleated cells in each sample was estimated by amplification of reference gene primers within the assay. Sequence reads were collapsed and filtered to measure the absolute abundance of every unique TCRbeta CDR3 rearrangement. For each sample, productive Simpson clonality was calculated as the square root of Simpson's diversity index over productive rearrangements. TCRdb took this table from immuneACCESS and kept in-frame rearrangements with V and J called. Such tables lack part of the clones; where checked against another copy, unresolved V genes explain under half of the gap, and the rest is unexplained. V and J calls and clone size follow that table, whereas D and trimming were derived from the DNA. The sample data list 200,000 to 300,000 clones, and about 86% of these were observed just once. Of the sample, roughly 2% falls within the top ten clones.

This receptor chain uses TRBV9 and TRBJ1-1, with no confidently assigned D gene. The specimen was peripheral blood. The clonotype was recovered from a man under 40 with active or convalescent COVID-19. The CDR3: CASSVDSNTEAFF. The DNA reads TGTGCCAGCAGCGTTGACTCGAACACTGAAGCTTTCTTT.